Following are 2 T cell receptor beta chains from one sample sequenced in a study of cytomegalovirus exposure and HLA in healthy donors. The PCR made use of 60 Vbeta and 13 Jbeta primers. The data were produced by immunoSEQ multiplex PCR, yet TCRdb's version contains in-frame clones alone and is incomplete. The sample lists tens of thousands of clones; roughly 72% were seen once. The sequencing input was PBMCs. Source of these receptors: a woman aged 50 to 60 in good health and CMV-seropositive.

This clone was observed a single time. The chain carries TRBV6-5 and TRBJ1-6, with D perhaps TRBD1 (6 bases). The V gene lost 3 bases and the J gene lost 13 bases, with 10 bases spanning the gap. Germline V lookup: CDR1 MNHEY, CDR2 SVGAGI. The CDR3 spans 12 residues. CDR3 in DNA: TGTGCCAGCAGTTATAGGGGGGGGCCCCTCCACTTT. It specifies CASSYRGGPLHF.

The chain employs TRBV7-3 and TRBJ2-1; TRBD1 matches 11 bases. This CDR3 has 15 amino acids. Trimming took 3 bases from V and 7 from J; bases not matched to a gene: 5. CDR1 and CDR2 from the germline V gene are SGHTA and FQGTGA. CDR3 coding DNA: TGTGCCAGCAGCTTGGGACAGGGGGTCTCAAATGAGCAGTTCTTC. The encoded protein is CASSLGQGVSNEQFF.